Below, 18 T cell receptor beta chains from the same sample are listed, as sequenced in a study of blood T cells in healthy people across ages. Combining a sample-barcoded 5' primer with a J-beta primer mix, a second PCR ran for roughly 6 to 12 cycles. MiXCR, applied by TCRdb to the 5' RACE reads, yields one record per CDR3 protein. The sample carries fewer than 800,000 distinct CDR3 sequences, about 25% recorded once. The sample was also reused in another study, on T cells of mothers and their children.

The source material was blood. These receptors originate from a boy younger than 18 in good health.

A single count supports this clonotype. The V gene is TRBV12-3 or TRBV12-4, the J gene TRBJ1-1; D is perhaps TRBD1 (5 bases). The CDR3 sequence is 14 residues long. V gave up 10 bases and J gave up 1 base, with 16 bases separating them. CDR3 region: CATQGLTWNTEAFF. The CDR3 DNA is TGTGCCACCCAGGGCCTTACATGGAACACTGAAGCTTTCTTT.

This clonotype was picked up a small number of times. The chain links TRBV29-1 to TRBJ1-4; TRBD1 might be the D (6 bases). This CDR3 comprises 11 residues. Germline lookup yields CDR1 SQVTM and CDR2 ANQGSEA. Trimming took 4 bases from V and 11 from J, leaving 11 bases between them. This CDR3 is CSVAVGAKLFF. CDR3 sequence (DNA): TGCAGCGTTGCTGTGGGGGCGAAACTGTTTTTT.

This clonotype has a handful of counts. The V and J genes are TRBV18 and TRBJ1-4; TRBD1 might be the D (5 bases). From germline, CDR1 is KGHSH and CDR2 LQKENI. With 4 bases removed from V and 5 bases from J, the gap between germline ends came to 8 bases. CDR3 length: 13 residues. The chain's CDR3 is CASSRQSNEKLFF. CDR3 coding DNA: TGTGCCAGCTCACGACAGTCAAATGAAAAACTGTTTTTT.

About this clonotype: An end of the junction does not agree with germline; a read error may underlie this. V gene TRBV25-1 combines with J gene TRBJ2-1, with unresolved D. CDR3 length: 14 amino acids. CDR1 is MGHDK, CDR2 SYGVNS, per germline. This CDR3 is CASMRRSSYNEQFF. The CDR3 nucleotides read TGTGCCAGCATGAGGCGGAGCTCCTACAACGAGCAGTTCTTC.

The chain uses TRBV29-1 and TRBJ2-1; D remains ambiguous. Germline V lookup: CDR1 SQVTM, CDR2 ANQGSEA. Deletions cut 7 bases from V and 6 bases from J, with 7 bases between. This CDR3 region has 10 residues. The CDR3 nucleotides are TGCAGCGCCTCGAGCAATGAGCAGTTCTTC. Translating gives CSASSNEQFF.

This chain connects TRBV4-1 to TRBJ2-3; D uncertain. CDR3 length: 15 residues. CDR1 is MGHRA, CDR2 YSYEKL, per germline. Trimming stripped 4 bases from V and 6 bases from J, with 17 bases between. The DNA for the CDR3 is TGCGCCAGCAGCCGAAGTCTGGAAGGTCGGGATACGCAGTATTTT. It specifies CASSRSLEGRDTQYF.

This clonotype was found a few times. The V and J genes are TRBV29-1 and TRBJ2-7, with D perhaps matching TRBD1 or TRBD2 (5 bases each). Germline-derived CDR1 and CDR2 are SQVTM and ANQGSEA. The CDR3 length is 14 residues. Trimming took 5 bases from V and 2 from J, leaving 16 bases between them. CDR3 nucleotides: TGCAGCGTTACTTCTCGGACGGGACCCTACGAGCAGTACTTC. This translates into CSVTSRTGPYEQYF.

This clonotype has a handful of counts. This sequence joins TRBV11-2 and TRBJ2-7; 8 nucleotides align to TRBD1. The ends lost 4 bases at V and 4 bases at J; junction bases unmatched: 24. The CDR3 runs 20 residues. Germline CDR1 and CDR2: SGHAT and FQNNGV. The CDR3 is CASSSDPTDLSTGVFYEQYF. The DNA of the CDR3 is TGTGCCAGCAGCTCAGACCCAACCGACCTCTCGACAGGGGTTTTTTACGAGCAGTACTTC. Full variable domain (missing parts from reference TRBV11-2 and TRBJ2-7): EAGVAQSPRYKIIEKRQSVAFWCNPISGHATLYWYQQILGQGPKLLIQFQNNGVVDDSQLPKDRFSAERLKGVDSTLKIQPAKLEDSAVYLCASSSDPTDLSTGVFYEQYFGPGTRLTVT.

This clonotype was seen more than once but under ten times. J is TRBJ2-7 and V is TRBV5-1; D gene uncertain. The CDR3 length is 16 residues. V lost 0 bases, J lost 0 bases, and 13 bases lay in between. Germline CDR1 is SGHRS and CDR2 is YFSETQ. CDR3 loop: CASSLAGDPGSYEQYF. The DNA of the CDR3 is TGCGCCAGCAGCTTGGCCGGCGACCCGGGCTCCTACGAGCAGTACTTC.

This chain joins TRBV27 and TRBJ2-4; D may be TRBD2 (5 bases). CDR1 and CDR2 (germline): MNHEY, SMNVEV (reference sequence). V dropped 2 bases and J dropped 1 base, with 12 bases sitting between them. CDR3 length: 16 residues. The CDR3 DNA reads as TGTGCCAGCAGTTTAGTGGGGAGCCTTGCCAAAAACATTCAGTACTTC. This gives the protein CASSLVGSLAKNIQYF.

The V gene is TRBV4-1, the J gene TRBJ2-2; perhaps TRBD1 as D (5 bases). CDR1 MGHRA and CDR2 YSYEKL come from the germline V gene. Between the trimmed V and J ends, which lost 1 base and 2 bases, there was a span of 17 bases. The CDR3 runs to 18 residues. The CDR3 protein is CASSQGQGRRTNTGELFF. In DNA form, the CDR3 reads TGCGCCAGCAGCCAAGGCCAGGGCAGAAGAACAAACACCGGGGAGCTGTTTTTT.

This clonotype was picked up a small number of times. The gene calls are TRBV12-5 and TRBJ2-5, with TRBD2 matching over 11 bases. From germline, CDR1 is LGHNT and CDR2 FRNRAP. This CDR3 region has 13 residues. The V and J ends lost 11 bases and 4 bases, in that order; junction bases with no gene match: 6. In DNA, the CDR3 is TGTGCTTGCAACCTAGCGGGAGGAGAGACCCAGTACTTC. Translating gives CACNLAGGETQYF.

The chain couples TRBV7-9 to TRBJ1-2, with D tentatively TRBD1 (6 bases). Germline V gives CDR1 SEHNR, CDR2 FQNEAQ (reference sequence). The CDR3 length is 14 residues. Trimming removed 5 bases from V and 1 base from J, with 11 bases in between. CDR3 region: CASSGQIFNYGYTF. The CDR3 coding sequence is TGTGCCAGCAGCGGACAGATCTTTAACTATGGCTACACCTTC.

This clonotype was seen a few times. An end of the junction does not agree with germline; a read error may underlie this. The J gene is TRBJ2-6, the V gene TRBV28; D unresolved. The length of the CDR3 is 15 residues. Germline CDR1 reads MDHEN; CDR2 reads SYDVKM. The CDR3 region has the DNA TGTGCCGGCAGTGGAGTCGTCTCTGGGGCCAACGTCCTGACTTTC. It encodes CAGSGVVSGANVLTF.

The chain recombines TRBV6-1 with TRBJ1-2; 8 bases agree with TRBD1. The trim removed 11 bases at V and 4 bases at J, leaving 15 bases unmatched. The CDR3 sequence is 15 residues long. Germline CDR1 reads MNHNS; CDR2 reads SASEGT. DNA of the CDR3: TGTGCCGGCGCGCTTCACACCGACAGGGGCTATGGCTACACCTTC. It yields the protein CAGALHTDRGYGYTF.

This chain joins TRBV10-3 and TRBJ2-5; 10 bases agree with TRBD1. The J call may be in error: the DNA end matches TRBJ2-7 better. The CDR3 length is 13 residues. CDR1 ENHRY and CDR2 SYGVKD come from the germline V gene. The CDR3 bases are TGTGCCATAACCGGGACAGGGGATCACGAGCAGTACTTC. Translated, it gives CAITGTGDHEQYF.

In this sample, this clonotype turned up a few times. The chain combines TRBV24-1 with TRBJ2-2; D gene unclear. Germline V gene sequence: CDR1 KGHDR, CDR2 SFDVKD. This CDR3 contains 15 residues. Trimming removed 3 bases from V and 2 bases from J, with 9 bases in between. The CDR3 DNA follows: TGTGCCACCAGTGATCCAAGGACCAACACCGGGGAGCTGTTTTTT. Protein: CATSDPRTNTGELFF.

This clonotype was seen a few times. In nucleotides, the CDR3 is TGTGCCAGCAGCGTCGCTGGAGGGGGCGCCTATACGCAGTATTTT. Translation: CASSVAGGGAYTQYF. J is TRBJ2-3 and V is TRBV9; D might be TRBD1 (7 bases). Germline CDR1 SGDLS, CDR2 YYNGEE. This CDR3 is built from 15 residues. V was shortened by 2 bases and J by 7 bases, with 17 bases between the two germline ends.